Below are 10 T cell receptor beta chains sequenced from a single sample in a study of cytomegalovirus exposure and HLA in healthy donors. PCR amplification relied on 60 Vbeta primers (plus 13 Jbeta primers). Using immunoSEQ multiplex PCR, the repertoire was profiled, and TCRdb retains in-frame clones only, with some absent. The sample has approximately 47,000 clones. The specimen was PBMCs. Receptor source: a male donor in good health and CMV-seronegative.

The J gene is TRBJ1-2, the V gene TRBV30, with 8 bases that match TRBD1. V lost 8 bases, J lost 8 bases, and 7 bases stayed unmatched. The CDR3 extends over 11 amino acids. Looked up from germline, CDR1 is GTSNPN and CDR2 is SVGIG (reference sequence). CDR3 protein: CAVRGLGGYTF. The CDR3, as DNA: TGTGCCGTCAGGGGGCTTGGCGGCTACACCTTC.

The rearrangement joins TRBV6-4 to TRBJ1-5; D is unresolved. The length of the CDR3 is 13 residues. Germline assignment: CDR1 MRHNA and CDR2 SNTAGT. Trimming stripped 3 bases from V and 3 bases from J, with 6 bases between. The chain's CDR3 is CASSEGPNQPQHF. CDR3 in DNA: TGTGCCAGCAGTGAGGGCCCCAATCAGCCCCAGCATTTT.

This chain connects TRBV5-6 to TRBJ1-1, with TRBD1 matching over 8 bases. CDR3 length: 15 residues. With 0 bases clipped from V and 5 bases from J, the junction kept 6 bases outside the gene matches. Looked up from germline, CDR1 is SGHDT and CDR2 is YYEEEE. CDR3 nucleotides: TGTGCCAGCAGCTTGGCAGGGGGCCAGGGAACTGAAGCTTTCTTT. Its translation: CASSLAGGQGTEAFF. The variable domain in full, completed from reference TRBV5-6 and TRBJ1-1, reads DAGVTQSPTHLIKTRGQQVTLRCSPKSGHDTVSWYQQALGQGPQFIFQYYEEEERQRGNFPDRFSGHQFPNYSSELNVNALLLGDSALYLCASSLAGGQGTEAFFGQGTRLTVV.

This sequence joins TRBV30 and TRBJ2-5; 8 positions match TRBD2. The assigned J gene may be wrong: the sequence end matches TRBJ2-7 better. The CDR3 consists of 14 residues. CDR1 is GTSNPN, CDR2 SVGIG, per germline (reference sequence). As DNA, the CDR3 is TGTGCCTGCGCCCTGACTAGCGCCTCCTACGAGCAGTACTTC. It codes for CACALTSASYEQYF.

The chain carries TRBV5-1 and TRBJ2-7; D possibly corresponds to TRBD2 (5 bases). V lost 0 bases to trimming and J lost 6 bases, with 7 bases between them. Germline lookup yields CDR1 SGHRS and CDR2 YFSETQ. This CDR3 has 12 amino acids. The chain's CDR3 is CASSLERGEQYF. In nucleotides, the CDR3 is TGCGCCAGCAGCTTGGAACGGGGCGAGCAGTACTTC.

The chain couples TRBV5-1 to TRBJ1-5; 8 nucleotides line up with TRBD1. V lost 0 bases, J lost 6 bases, and 5 bases stayed unmatched. CDR3 size: 15 residues. The germline CDR1 and CDR2 sequences are SGHRS and YFSETQ. The CDR3 sequence is CASSLGQGKGQPQHF. The CDR3 nucleotides are TGCGCCAGCAGCTTGGGACAGGGGAAGGGTCAGCCCCAGCATTTT.

This chain uses TRBV4-1 with TRBJ2-2; weak D call: TRBD2 (5 bases). This CDR3 is 16 amino acids long. The V end was cut by 4 bases, the J end by 4 bases, with 16 bases between. The germline V gene encodes CDR1 MGHRA and CDR2 YSYEKL. This CDR3 reads CASSPRVAEGTGELFF. The CDR3, as DNA: TGCGCCAGCAGCCCAAGGGTGGCCGAGGGCACCGGGGAGCTGTTTTTT.

This rearrangement joins TRBV4-1 to TRBJ2-7; D is ambiguous. The CDR3 runs to 12 residues. The germline gives CDR1 MGHRA, CDR2 YSYEKL. The V end was cut by 5 bases, the J end by 6 bases, with 11 bases between. The CDR3 sequence is CASSNRNGEQYF. Here the CDR3 DNA reads TGCGCCAGCAGCAATAGAAACGGCGAGCAGTACTTC.

This chain uses TRBV19 with TRBJ1-3; D is undetermined. The CDR3 totals 14 residues. The germline V and J ends were trimmed by 4 bases and 0 bases, with 7 bases remaining between them. Germline V gives CDR1 LNHDA, CDR2 SQIVND (reference sequence). The DNA for the CDR3 is TGTGCCAGTAGTACACATGACTCTGGAAACACCATATATTTT. Protein: CASSTHDSGNTIYF.

V and J are TRBV7-9 and TRBJ1-6, with 9 bases that match TRBD1. Germline CDR1 SEHNR, CDR2 FQNEAQ (reference sequence). After removal of 3 bases from V and 0 bases from J, the junction contained 9 bases not matched to a gene. CDR3 length: 19 amino acids. The CDR3 DNA is TGTGCCAGCAGCTTCACAGGGGGCCCGACGAGCTCCTATAATTCACCCCTCCACTTT. It is translated as CASSFTGGPTSSYNSPLHF.